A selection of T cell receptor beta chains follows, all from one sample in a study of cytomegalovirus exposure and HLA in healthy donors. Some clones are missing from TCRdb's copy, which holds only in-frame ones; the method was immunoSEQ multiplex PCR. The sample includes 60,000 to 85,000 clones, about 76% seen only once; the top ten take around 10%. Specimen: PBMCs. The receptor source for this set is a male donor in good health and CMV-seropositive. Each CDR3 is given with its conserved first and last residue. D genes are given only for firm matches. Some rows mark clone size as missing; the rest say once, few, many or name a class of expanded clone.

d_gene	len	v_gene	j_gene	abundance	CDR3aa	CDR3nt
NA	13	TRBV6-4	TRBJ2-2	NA	CASSAGDTGELFF	TGTGCCAGCAGTGCAGGGGACACCGGGGAGCTGTTTTTT
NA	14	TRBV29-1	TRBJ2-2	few	CSVGKGANTGELFF	TGCAGCGTTGGGAAGGGGGCGAACACCGGGGAGCTGTTTTTT
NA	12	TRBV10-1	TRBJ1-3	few	CASSDTGNTIYF	TGCGCCAGCAGTGATACAGGAAACACCATATATTTT
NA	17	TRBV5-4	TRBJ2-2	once	CASSLAGRGPNTGELFF	TGTGCCAGCAGCTTGGCGGGGCGGGGGCCAAACACCGGGGAGCTGTTTTTT
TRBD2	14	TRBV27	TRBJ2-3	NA	CASSRGTSGANLYF	TGTGCCAGCAGTAGGGGGACTAGCGGGGCCAATTTGTATTTT
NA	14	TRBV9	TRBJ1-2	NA	CASSVGQGIYGYTF	TGTGCCAGCAGCGTAGGTCAGGGGATCTATGGCTACACCTTC
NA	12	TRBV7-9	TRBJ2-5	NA	CASSLDFGPQYF	TGTGCCAGCAGCTTAGACTTTGGTCCCCAGTACTTC
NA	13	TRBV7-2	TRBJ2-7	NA	CASSDSLSYEQYF	TGTGCCAGCAGCGATAGCCTCTCCTACGAGCAGTACTTC
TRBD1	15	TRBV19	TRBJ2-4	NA	CASGQGAGTKNIQYF	TGTGCCAGTGGACAGGGGGCCGGGACCAAAAACATTCAGTACTTC
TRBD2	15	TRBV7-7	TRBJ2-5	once	CASSFAGGGGETQYF	TGTGCCAGCAGCTTCGCGGGAGGAGGTGGGGAGACCCAGTACTTC
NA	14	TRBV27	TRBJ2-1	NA	CASSPGVTYNEQFF	TGTGCCAGCAGCCCGGGGGTCACCTACAATGAGCAGTTCTTC
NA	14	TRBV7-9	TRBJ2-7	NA	CASSNDPGSYEQYF	TGTGCCAGCAGCAACGACCCAGGCTCCTACGAGCAGTACTTC
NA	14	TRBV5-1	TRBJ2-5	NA	CASSLTGEKETQYF	TGCGCCAGCAGCTTGACGGGAGAAAAAGAGACCCAGTACTTC
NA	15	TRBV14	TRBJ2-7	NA	CASSPLQGGGHEQYF	TGTGCCAGCAGCCCACTACAGGGGGGGGGCCACGAGCAGTACTTC
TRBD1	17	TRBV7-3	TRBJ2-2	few	CASSSVLGQGNTGELFF	TGTGCCAGCAGCTCCGTGTTGGGACAGGGCAACACCGGGGAGCTGTTTTTT
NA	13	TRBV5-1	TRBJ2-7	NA	CASRPTGDYEQYF	TGCGCCAGCAGACCGACAGGAGATTACGAGCAGTACTTC
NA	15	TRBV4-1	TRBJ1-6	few	CASSQGRVRDSPLHF	TGCGCCAGCAGCCAGGGCAGGGTCCGGGATTCACCCCTCCACTTT
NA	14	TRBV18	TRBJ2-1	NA	CASSPTGGGNEQFF	TGTGCCAGCTCACCAACAGGGGGGGGGAATGAGCAGTTCTTC
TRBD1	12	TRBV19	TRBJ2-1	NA	CASNSGGSEQFF	TGTGCCAGTAACTCAGGGGGCTCGGAGCAGTTCTTC
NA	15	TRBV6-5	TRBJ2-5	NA	CASSYSGADQETQYF	TGTGCCAGCAGTTACTCGGGAGCGGACCAAGAGACCCAGTACTTC
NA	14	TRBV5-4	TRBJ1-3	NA	CASSLTGPGNTIYF	TGTGCCAGCAGCTTGACAGGGCCGGGAAACACCATATATTTT
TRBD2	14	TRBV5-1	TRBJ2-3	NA	CASIRGDSTDTQYF	TGCGCCAGCATCCGGGGGGATAGCACAGATACGCAGTATTTT
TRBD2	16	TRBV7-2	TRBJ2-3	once	CASSLRLAGVTDTQYF	TGTGCCAGCAGCTTACGGCTAGCGGGGGTCACAGATACGCAGTATTTT
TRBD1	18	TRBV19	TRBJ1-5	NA	CASSIGTGLVSSNQPQHF	TGTGCCAGTAGTATAGGGACAGGGTTGGTTTCGAGCAATCAGCCCCAGCATTTT
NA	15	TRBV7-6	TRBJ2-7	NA	CASSPRVVRWDEQYF	TGTGCCAGCAGCCCCCGGGTAGTAAGGTGGGACGAGCAGTACTTC
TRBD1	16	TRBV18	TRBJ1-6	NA	CASSPGDRGGNSPLHF	TGTGCCAGCTCACCAGGGGACAGGGGGGGCAATTCACCCCTCCACTTT
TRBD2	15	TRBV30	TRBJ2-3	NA	CAWSAGGGLTDTQYF	TGTGCCTGGAGTGCGGGCGGGGGTTTGACAGATACGCAGTATTTT
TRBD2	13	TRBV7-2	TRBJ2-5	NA	CASTLTAASGAYF	TGTGCCAGCACCCTGACGGCGGCTAGCGGGGCATACTTC
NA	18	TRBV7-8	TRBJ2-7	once	CASSPATLRVATGYEQYF	TGTGCCAGCAGCCCGGCTACCCTTCGGGTGGCTACCGGCTACGAGCAGTACTTC
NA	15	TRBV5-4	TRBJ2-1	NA	CASSLEVVRSNEQFF	TGTGCCAGCAGCTTGGAGGTAGTGCGGTCCAATGAGCAGTTCTTC
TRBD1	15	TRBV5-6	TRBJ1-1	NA	CASHPLTGYVTEAFF	TGTGCCAGCCACCCCCTGACAGGGTACGTAACTGAAGCTTTCTTT
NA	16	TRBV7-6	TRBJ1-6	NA	CASSLGGSSYNSPLHF	TGTGCCAGCTCCCTTGGGGGGAGCTCCTATAATTCACCCCTCCACTTT
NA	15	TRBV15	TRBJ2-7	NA	CATSRDSDRSYEQYF	TGTGCCACCAGCAGAGATAGTGACAGGAGCTACGAGCAGTACTTC
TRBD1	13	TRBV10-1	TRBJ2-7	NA	CASSGGGFHEQYF	TGCGCCAGCAGTGGAGGGGGCTTCCACGAGCAGTACTTC
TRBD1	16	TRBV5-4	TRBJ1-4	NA	CASSAGLGTGSEKLFF	TGTGCCAGCAGCGCGGGTTTGGGGACAGGGAGTGAAAAACTGTTTTTT
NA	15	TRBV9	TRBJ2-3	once	CASSLEGSDTDTQYF	TGTGCCAGCAGCTTGGAGGGTAGTGACACAGATACGCAGTATTTT
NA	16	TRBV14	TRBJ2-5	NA	CASSPRGSGSFETQYF	TGTGCCAGCAGTCCCAGGGGGAGCGGGAGTTTCGAGACCCAGTACTTC